This T cell receptor beta chain was found in a study of blood T cell repertoires in COVID-19. Study context: The United States, Italy and Spain supplied acute and convalescent COVID-19 samples. PBMCs, B-cell-depleted T cells, or T cells were the source of the cDNA or gDNA that made up the material.

The CDR3 is 14 amino acids. Trimming removed 1 base from V and 4 bases from J, with 8 bases in between. The V gene's germline CDR1 is SEHNR and CDR2 FQNEAQ (reference sequence). In the source study's methods: Reference gene primers were amplified, and this amplification served to estimate nucleated cell counts. Sequencing used immunoSEQ multiplex PCR; TCRdb keeps in-frame clones, though not all of them. The DNA was the basis for D and trimming; V, J and clone size are from that table. The table has approximately 300,000 clones, roughly 87% seen once. In the case of this clone: This sample includes further DNA sequences coding for the same CDR3.

This rearrangement joins TRBV7-9 to TRBJ1-5; D unresolved. Sequenced input: peripheral blood. The source of this sequence is a young man with active or convalescent COVID-19. In DNA, the CDR3 is TGTGCCAGCAGCTTAGGGGGAGGAAATCAGCCCCAGCATTTT. Translated, it gives CASSLGGGNQPQHF.